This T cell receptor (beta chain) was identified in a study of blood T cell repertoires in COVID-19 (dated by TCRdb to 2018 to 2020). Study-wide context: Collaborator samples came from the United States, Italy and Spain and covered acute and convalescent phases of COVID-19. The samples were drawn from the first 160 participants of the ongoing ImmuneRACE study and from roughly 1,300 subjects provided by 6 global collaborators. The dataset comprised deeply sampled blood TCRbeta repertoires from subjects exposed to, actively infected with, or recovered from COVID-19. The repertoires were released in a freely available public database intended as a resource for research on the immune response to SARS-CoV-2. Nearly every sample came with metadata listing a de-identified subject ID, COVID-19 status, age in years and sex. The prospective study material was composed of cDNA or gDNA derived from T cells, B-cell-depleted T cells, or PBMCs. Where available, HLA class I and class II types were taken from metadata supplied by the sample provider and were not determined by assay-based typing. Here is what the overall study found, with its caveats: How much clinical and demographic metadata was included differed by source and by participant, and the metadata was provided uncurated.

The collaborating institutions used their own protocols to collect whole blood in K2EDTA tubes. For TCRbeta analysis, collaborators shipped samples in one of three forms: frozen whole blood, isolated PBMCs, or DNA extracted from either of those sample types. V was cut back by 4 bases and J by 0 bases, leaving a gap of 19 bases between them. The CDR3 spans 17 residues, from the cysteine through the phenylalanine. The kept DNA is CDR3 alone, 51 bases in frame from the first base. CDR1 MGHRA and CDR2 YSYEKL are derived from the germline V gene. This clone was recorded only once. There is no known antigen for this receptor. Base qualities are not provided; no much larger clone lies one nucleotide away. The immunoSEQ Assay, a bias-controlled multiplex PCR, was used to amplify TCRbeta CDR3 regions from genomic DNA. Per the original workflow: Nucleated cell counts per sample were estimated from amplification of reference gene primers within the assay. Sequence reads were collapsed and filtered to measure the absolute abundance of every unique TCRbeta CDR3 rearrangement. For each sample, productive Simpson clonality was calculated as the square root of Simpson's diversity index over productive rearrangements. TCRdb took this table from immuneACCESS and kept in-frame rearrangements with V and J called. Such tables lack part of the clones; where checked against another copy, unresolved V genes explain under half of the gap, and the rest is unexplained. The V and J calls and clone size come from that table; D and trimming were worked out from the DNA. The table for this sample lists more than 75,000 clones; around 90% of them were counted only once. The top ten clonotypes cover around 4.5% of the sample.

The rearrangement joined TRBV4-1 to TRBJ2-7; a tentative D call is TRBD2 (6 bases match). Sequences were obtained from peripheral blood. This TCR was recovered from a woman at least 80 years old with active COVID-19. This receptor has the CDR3 CASSPGPGTAISYEQYF. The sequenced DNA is TGCGCCAGCAGCCCCGGCCCCGGGACTGCAATCTCCTACGAGCAGTACTTC.